Below, one TCR beta chain is given with its context. Its binding antigen is unknown. Base qualities were left out, and no much larger clone turns up one base away. The sample is drawn from a study of shared clonotypes between healthy human individuals (dated by TCRdb to 2018 to 2021). Broadly, across the study: A few men and two women, aged 18 to 49 years, made up the cohort. For each donor, CD4 naive and CD4 memory were each given three plates, CD8 naive was given two plates, and CD8 memory was given one plate. Libraries were prepared and TCR repertoires were sequenced by different laboratories using diverse techniques, in order to increase sequencing depth and limit assay-specific biases. To estimate repertoire size and how much clonotype sharing occurs between individuals, the study deeply sequenced the blood TCR repertoires of roughly 5 healthy adults. Leukapheresis yielded between about 0.85 and 9 billion PBMCs per donor.

The donors were healthy, HIV-negative adults with no recently reported acute infections or vaccinations. Every donor was a Caucasian adult residing in Nashville, Tennessee, USA. CD4+ T cells were enriched through magnetic negative selection, after which naive cells were positively selected on CD45RA and the remaining negative fraction served as the memory subset. After blood collection by leukapheresis, PBMCs were isolated using Ficoll-Histopaque density gradient centrifugation and then cryopreserved in the vapor phase of liquid nitrogen. Analytical flow cytometry was used to check the purity and quantity of each magnetically sorted T cell population. Genomic DNA was isolated from every sorted fraction and measured by UV absorbance on a Nanodrop 2000c. The CDR3 measures 12 amino acids from cysteine to phenylalanine. Only CDR3 DNA is held: 36 bases, read in frame from base 1. Per the germline V gene, SQVTM is the CDR1 and ANQGSEA is the CDR2.

Using the deep immunoSEQ assay, TCR CDR3 regions were amplified from genomic DNA by multiplex PCR. Extracted genomic DNA from each cell subset was distributed evenly across all wells of several immunoSEQ 96-well plates, and each plate was treated as a replicate. For sorted subsets, around 0.2 ug genomic DNA, equal to 25,000 to 35,000 T cell genomes, was loaded into each replicate PCR. The purified libraries were quantified using a Qubit 3.0 fluorometer, sized with a Bioanalyzer 2100, and then quantified again using the KAPA Library Quantification kit. A separate single-read 150-cycle Illumina NextSeq 550 flow cell was used to sequence each immunoSEQ 96-well plate. The authors processed their data as follows. Because only junctional sequences without quality scores were contained in the immunoSEQ output, filtering matching that applied to full-length reads could not be performed. Sequences were annotated with PyIR, a Python wrapper for IgBLAST v1.9, using IMGT germline references to assign V/J genes and CDR3. Any read was removed if the V/J assignment was weak (E-value above 1e-6), the CDR3 was missing, or the read contained stop codons, out-of-frame junctions, or ambiguous translated residues. A V3J clonotype was defined by an identical inferred V gene, J gene, and CDR3 amino acid sequence. Percentage overlap between repertoires was computed as shared unique clonotypes divided by the size of the smaller repertoire. Repertoire richness was assessed with RTK rarefaction, the Chao1 estimator, and Recon v2.1 estimates of unobserved clonotypes. OLGA was used to compute generation probabilities for all TCRbeta clonotypes that the gDNA method yielded from a few donors. TCRdb's version of the immuneACCESS table is confined to in-frame rearrangements and falls short of the full clone set. An unresolved V gene accounts for under half of the shortfall where checked; the remainder is of unknown origin. That table is the source of V, J and clone size, and D and trimming were worked out from the DNA. The sample table records 2.3 million or so clones; 80% to 95% of these occur just once. The biggest ten clones account for 0.35% to 0.45% of the sample.

General study outcomes and caveats: Pairwise subsampling led to the expectation that sequencing depth would affect the degree of clonotype sharing among donors. Because the study included a small number of donors, the genetic and exposure-history diversity represented was limited. Across several donors, approximately 4.9% of naive CD4, around 3.3% of naive CD8, under 2.5% of memory CD4, and under 0.45% of memory CD8 clonotypes were shared. Clonotypes shared by all four sorted-subset donors showed higher generation probabilities than non-shared clonotypes. Even with the large sequencing depth, rarefaction of the sorted-subset datasets indicated that sequencing was incomplete. Naive subsets generally had larger estimated clonotype richness than memory subsets. Sampling was restricted to blood, and TCR repertoires in tissue are likely to differ from TCR repertoires in blood.

The V and J genes are TRBV29-1 and TRBJ2-5, and the D gene may be TRBD2, 7 bases matching. The J call may be faulty, since TRBJ2-7 better matches the DNA end. The sample comprised naive CD4+ T cells from PBMCs. The label giving this sample's cell subset or site can be read as: CD45RA+ positively selected. The origin of this receptor is a man aged 18-30 years in good health. Some clones in this sample may be carry-over from other donors' samples. In nucleotides, the sequence is TGCAGCGTCGGGGGGACAAACTACGAGCAGTACTTC. Its protein is CSVGGTNYEQYF.